Below are 24 T cell receptor beta chains sequenced from a single sample in a study of blood T cell repertoires in COVID-19. Method: immunoSEQ multiplex PCR; TCRdb's copy keeps in-frame clones and lacks some. The data contain 150,000 or so clones, around 82% of them singletons. The sequenced sample consisted of peripheral blood. The receptors were gathered from a man in his sixties with active or convalescent COVID-19.

The chain links TRBV5-1 to TRBJ1-2, with D unresolved. Germline V gene data show CDR1 as SGHRS and CDR2 as YFSETQ. CDR3 length equals 13 residues. V was clipped by 0 bases and J by 8 bases, with 11 bases between them. The CDR3 DNA reads as TGCGCCAGCAGCTTGGGGGAGTCGGAAGGCTACACCTTC. Residues: CASSLGESEGYTF. The full variable domain, completed using reference TRBV5-1 and TRBJ1-2, is KAGVTQTPRYLIKTRGQQVTLSCSPISGHRSVSWYQQTPGQGLQFLFEYFSETQRNKGNFPGRFSGRQFSNSRSEMNVSTLELGDSALYLCASSLGESEGYTFGSGTRLTVV.

The chain carries TRBV6-5 and TRBJ2-4; unclear D gene. The CDR3 has 15 residues. Germline V gene lookup returns CDR1 MNHEY and CDR2 SVGAGI. The V end lost 5 bases, the J end lost 1 base, and 12 bases lay between the germline ends. The CDR3 nucleotides are TGTGCCAGCAGTCGTAGAGATTACGCCAAAAACATTCAGTACTTC. The encoded protein is CASSRRDYAKNIQYF.

The V call is TRBV7-3, the J call TRBJ2-3; perhaps TRBD2 as D (6 bases). This CDR3 comprises 17 residues. Between the trimmed V and J ends, which lost 1 base and 2 bases, there was a span of 16 bases. Germline assignment: CDR1 SGHTA and CDR2 FQGTGA. This CDR3 is CASSLKGGPIYTDTQYF. In DNA form, the CDR3 reads TGTGCCAGCAGCTTAAAAGGAGGGCCAATCTACACAGATACGCAGTATTTT.

V is TRBV5-4 and J is TRBJ1-3, with D possibly matching TRBD1 (5 bases). Trimming stripped 4 bases from V and 1 base from J, with 12 bases between. The CDR3 runs 15 residues. CDR1 is SGHNT and CDR2 is YYREEE in the germline V gene (reference sequence). The DNA of the CDR3 is TGTGCCAGCAGCCCCGGGGGGGTATCTGGAAACACCATATATTTT. Its translation is CASSPGGVSGNTIYF.

In its sample, this clone was seen a few times. One junction end does not reproduce the germline sequence, and a read error may be involved. The chain joins TRBV28 to TRBJ2-4, with D possibly being TRBD1 (6 bases). The germline CDR1 and CDR2 sequences are MDHEN and SYDVKM. The CDR3 has 15 residues. DNA for the CDR3: TGTGCCAGCAGTCCAGGGACATGGAAGAGGTTAAGCATCCACTTC. This encodes CASSPGTWKRLSIHF. The whole variable domain, filled in from reference TRBV28 and TRBJ2-4, reads DVKVTQSSRYLVKRTGEKVFLECVQDMDHENMFWYRQDPGLGLRLIYFSYDVKMKEKGDIPEGYSVSREKKERFSLILESASTNQTSMYLCASSPGTWKRLSIHFGAGTRLSVL.

The J gene is TRBJ1-2, the V gene TRBV5-1, with a weak D call TRBD1 (6 bases). From germline, CDR1 is SGHRS and CDR2 YFSETQ. The V gene lost 4 bases and the J gene lost 0 bases, with 10 bases spanning the gap. The CDR3 is 14 residues long. In nucleotides, the CDR3 is TGCGCCAGCAGCATCACAGGGACTAACTATGGCTACACCTTC. Its protein product is CASSITGTNYGYTF.

The J gene is TRBJ1-3, the V gene TRBV15; TRBD1 might be the D (5 bases). The germline CDR1 and CDR2 sequences are LNHNV and YYDKDF (reference sequence). Trimming removed 5 bases from V and 4 bases from J, with 15 bases in between. CDR3 length: 15 residues. CDR3 nucleotides: TGTGCCACCAGCCAGGGACTCCCGTTAGGAAACACCATATATTTT. Its protein is CATSQGLPLGNTIYF.

The V and J genes are TRBV4-1 and TRBJ1-5; the match to TRBD1 covers 9 bases. J gave up 0 bases and V 6 bases, and 15 bases lay outside the gene matches. The CDR3 is 19 residues long. Germline values: CDR1 MGHRA, CDR2 YSYEKL. For the CDR3, the DNA is TGCGCCAGCAGTCCGACCAAACCCGGGACAGGGATTAGCAATCAGCCCCAGCATTTT. This sequence encodes CASSPTKPGTGISNQPQHF.

The chain combines TRBV11-2 with TRBJ2-1; the match to TRBD2 covers 12 bases. V lost 4 bases, J lost 7 bases, and 5 bases stayed unmatched. CDR3 size: 15 residues. Germline V gives CDR1 SGHAT, CDR2 FQNNGV. The CDR3 is CASSSTSGSGNEQFF. Written as DNA, the CDR3 is TGTGCCAGCAGCTCGACTAGCGGGAGTGGGAATGAGCAGTTCTTC.

The genes are TRBV6-8 and TRBJ2-3; a weak D match, TRBD1 (5 bases). Trimming took 4 bases from V and 0 from J, leaving 14 bases between them. Germline lookup yields CDR1 MNHGY and CDR2 SAAAGT. The CDR3 contains 16 residues. In DNA form, the CDR3 reads TGTGCCAGCAGTTTTCTCCGGACAACTAGCACAGATACGCAGTATTTT. This encodes CASSFLRTTSTDTQYF.

This clone was detected only once. The rearrangement uses TRBV7-3 and TRBJ2-7; 9 bases fit TRBD2. J lost 0 bases, V lost 11 bases, and 17 bases had no gene match. CDR3 length: 17 amino acids. Germline-derived CDR1 and CDR2 are SGHTA and FQGTGA. This CDR3 is CAPPFAGGRESSYEQYF. In DNA form, the CDR3 reads TGTGCCCCCCCCTTCGCGGGAGGGAGGGAAAGCTCCTACGAGCAGTACTTC. Based on the CDR3 plus reference TRBV7-3 and TRBJ2-7, the full variable domain is GAGVSQTPSNKVTEKGKYVELRCDPISGHTALYWYRQSLGQGPEFLIYFQGTGAADDSGLPNDRFFAVRPEGSVSTLKIQRTERGDSAVYLCAPPFAGGRESSYEQYFGPGTRLTVT.

The chain carries TRBV28 and TRBJ1-1; 8 bases are a match to TRBD1. With V trimmed by 4 bases and J by 11 bases, 15 bases remained unmatched. Germline CDR1 reads MDHEN; CDR2 reads SYDVKM. The CDR3 loop spans 15 amino acids. CDR3 region: CASSSPLDRAGMAFF. The CDR3, as DNA: TGTGCCAGCAGTTCCCCCCTGGACAGGGCGGGTATGGCTTTCTTT.

This clone came up a few times. The chain employs TRBV9 and TRBJ2-7; 9 bases map to TRBD2. The V gene end was trimmed by 7 bases and the J gene end by 5 bases; junction bases not matched to a gene: 10. CDR1 is SGDLS, CDR2 YYNGEE, per germline. This CDR3 is 14 amino acids long. The CDR3 DNA follows: TGTGCCAGCGGGCGATCTAGCGGGACTGACGAGCAGTACTTC. It encodes CASGRSSGTDEQYF.

This chain connects TRBV10-3 to TRBJ2-3, with 13 bases lining up with TRBD2. The germline CDR1 and CDR2 sequences are ENHRY and SYGVKD. This CDR3 has 14 amino acids. V trimming: 6 bases; J trimming: 5 bases; junction bases outside the gene matches: 2. The DNA of the CDR3 is TGTGCCATCAGGGGGACTAGCGGGAAAGATACGCAGTATTTT. This translates into CAIRGTSGKDTQYF.

The rearrangement joins TRBV27 to TRBJ1-5; 9 nucleotides line up with TRBD1. After removal of 8 bases from V and 2 bases from J, the junction contained 4 bases not matched to a gene. Germline V gene sequence: CDR1 MNHEY, CDR2 SMNVEV (reference sequence). This CDR3 spans 14 amino acids. The CDR3, as DNA: TGTGCCAGCGGGACAGGGTGGGGCAATCAGCCCCAGCATTTT. Amino acid sequence: CASGTGWGNQPQHF.

The rearrangement joins TRBV7-3 to TRBJ2-1; 9 bases map to TRBD2. The V gene end was trimmed by 2 bases and the J gene end by 2 bases; junction bases not matched to a gene: 10. CDR1 and CDR2 from the germline V gene are SGHTA and FQGTGA. This CDR3 contains 18 residues. The CDR3, as DNA: TGTGCCAGCAGCTTATCCCCTCGACTAGCGGTCCCCTACAATGAGCAGTTCTTC. Translation gives CASSLSPRLAVPYNEQFF.

The V gene is TRBV19, the J gene TRBJ2-5, with 15 nucleotides matching TRBD2. Looked up from germline, CDR1 is LNHDA and CDR2 is SQIVND (reference sequence). This CDR3 has 17 amino acids. With V trimmed by 4 bases and J by 5 bases, 8 bases remained unmatched. CDR3 amino acids: CASSTPGLAGGAETQYF. The CDR3 DNA sequence: TGTGCCAGTAGTACCCCGGGACTAGCGGGAGGCGCGGAGACCCAGTACTTC. Based on the CDR3 plus reference TRBV19 and TRBJ2-5, the full variable domain is DGGITQSPKYLFRKEGQNVTLSCEQNLNHDAMYWYRQDPGQGLRLIYYSQIVNDFQKGDIAEGYSVSREKKESFPLTVTSAQKNPTAFYLCASSTPGLAGGAETQYFGPGTRLLVL.

The chain combines TRBV15 with TRBJ2-2; D is possibly TRBD1 (5 bases). CDR1 is LNHNV and CDR2 is YYDKDF in the germline V gene (reference sequence). V lost 0 bases, J lost 1 base, and 9 bases lay in between. There are 16 residues in the CDR3. For the CDR3, the DNA is TGTGCCACCAGCAGAGATACAGGTTTGAACACCGGGGAGCTGTTTTTT. Its protein product is CATSRDTGLNTGELFF.

The gene calls are TRBV4-3 and TRBJ2-7, with 12 bases that match TRBD2. CDR1 and CDR2 from the germline V gene are LGHNA and YSLEER. This CDR3 has 18 residues. The junction had 9 bases not matched to a gene; V was cut back by 0 bases and J by 3 bases. CDR3 region: CASSQDRASGGDSYEQYF. The CDR3 region has the DNA TGCGCCAGCAGCCAAGATCGGGCTAGCGGGGGGGACAGCTACGAGCAGTACTTC.

The chain carries TRBV28 and TRBJ2-7; 11 bases map to TRBD2. J was trimmed by 1 base and V by 6 bases; bases with no gene match: 2. From germline, CDR1 is MDHEN and CDR2 SYDVKM. The CDR3 is 14 residues long. This chain's CDR3 is CASSTSGSSYEQYF. The CDR3 bases are TGTGCCAGCAGCACTAGCGGGAGTTCCTACGAGCAGTACTTC.

The V call is TRBV28, the J call TRBJ1-4; D possibly corresponds to TRBD1 (6 bases). Germline V gene lookup returns CDR1 MDHEN and CDR2 SYDVKM. The CDR3 consists of 16 residues. V lost 3 bases to trimming and J lost 6 bases, with 17 bases between them. CDR3 DNA sequence: TGTGCCAGCAGTTTTCAGGGGTTAGGAAGGGATGAAAAACTGTTTTTT. Translated: CASSFQGLGRDEKLFF. The full variable domain, with the rest looked up from reference TRBV28 and TRBJ1-4, is DVKVTQSSRYLVKRTGEKVFLECVQDMDHENMFWYRQDPGLGLRLIYFSYDVKMKEKGDIPEGYSVSREKKERFSLILESASTNQTSMYLCASSFQGLGRDEKLFFGSGTQLSVL.

V gene TRBV11-2 combines with J gene TRBJ1-3; a weak D match, TRBD1 (6 bases). Trimming stripped 4 bases from V and 2 bases from J, with 9 bases between. The CDR3 spans 14 residues. Germline V CDR1 and CDR2: SGHAT, FQNNGV. CDR3 coding DNA: TGTGCCAGCAGCTCAGGGGATCCTGGAAACACCATATATTTT. Amino acid sequence: CASSSGDPGNTIYF.

The chain couples TRBV28 to TRBJ1-4, with D unclear. Germline CDR1 is MDHEN and CDR2 is SYDVKM. The V end was cut by 10 bases, the J end by 4 bases, with 19 bases between. The CDR3 sequence is 15 residues long. CDR3 region: CATVYGGGFNEKLFF. In DNA form, the CDR3 reads TGTGCCACCGTCTACGGAGGAGGATTTAATGAAAAACTGTTTTTT. Looking up the rest from reference TRBV28 and TRBJ1-4 gives the full variable domain: DVKVTQSSRYLVKRTGEKVFLECVQDMDHENMFWYRQDPGLGLRLIYFSYDVKMKEKGDIPEGYSVSREKKERFSLILESASTNQTSMYLCATVYGGGFNEKLFFGSGTQLSVL.

This sequence joins TRBV6-5 and TRBJ1-4; the D gene is possibly TRBD1 (6 bases). Trimming pared 11 bases from V and 5 bases from J, leaving 15 bases between. The CDR3 length is 13 residues. CDR1 MNHEY and CDR2 SVGAGI come from the germline V gene. Written as DNA, the CDR3 is TGTGCCGTTGGGGACACGATGAATGAAAAACTGTTTTTT. It codes for CAVGDTMNEKLFF.